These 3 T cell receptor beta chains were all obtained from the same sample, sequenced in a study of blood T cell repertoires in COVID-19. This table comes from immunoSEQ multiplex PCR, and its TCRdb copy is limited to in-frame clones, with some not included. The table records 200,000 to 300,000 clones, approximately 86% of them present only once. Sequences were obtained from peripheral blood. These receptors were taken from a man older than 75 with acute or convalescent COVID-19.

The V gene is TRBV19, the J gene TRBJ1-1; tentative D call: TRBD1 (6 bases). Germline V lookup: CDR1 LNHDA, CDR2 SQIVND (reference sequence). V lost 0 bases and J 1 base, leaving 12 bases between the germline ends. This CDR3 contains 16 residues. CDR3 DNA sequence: TGTGCCAGTAGTATAGATTTGGGGACATCGAACACTGAAGCTTTCTTT. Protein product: CASSIDLGTSNTEAFF.

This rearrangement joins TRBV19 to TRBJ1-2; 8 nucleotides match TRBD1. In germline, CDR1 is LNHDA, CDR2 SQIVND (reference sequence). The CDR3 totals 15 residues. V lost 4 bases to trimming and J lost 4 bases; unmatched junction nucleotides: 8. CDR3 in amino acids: CASSRGAGGPYGYTF. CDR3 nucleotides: TGTGCCAGTAGTAGGGGGGCAGGGGGCCCCTATGGCTACACCTTC.

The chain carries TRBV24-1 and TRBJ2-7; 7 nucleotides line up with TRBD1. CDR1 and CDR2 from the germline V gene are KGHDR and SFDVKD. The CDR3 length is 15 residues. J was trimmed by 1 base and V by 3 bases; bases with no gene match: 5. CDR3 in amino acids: CATSDHRGVSYEQYF. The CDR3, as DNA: TGTGCCACCAGTGATCACAGGGGTGTATCCTACGAGCAGTACTTC.